A selection of T cell receptor beta chains follows, all from one sample in a study of breast tumors, draining lymph nodes, adjacent tissues. TCRdb re-analysed the multiplex PCR reads in MiXCR, keeping a single row per CDR3 protein. The sample lists around 130,000 distinct CDR3 sequences; about 20% were seen once. The material sequenced was axillary lymph node tissue. The source of these receptors is a female donor with breast cancer. Some clones in this sample may be carry-over from other donors' samples. CDR3s include the opening cysteine and the closing phenylalanine or tryptophan. D genes are given only for firm matches. The size field is filled for only some rows; it gives once, few, many or a size class.

j_call clone_size d_call v_call cdr3_aa cdr3_nt
TRBJ1-5 . TRBD1 TRBV9 CASSVEAQGAPFEPQHF TGTGCCAGCAGCGTAGAGGCCCAGGGGGCCCCCTTTGAGCCCCAGCATTTT
TRBJ1-5 many . TRBV20-1 CSARVGGSNQPQHF TGCAGTGCTAGAGTGGGTGGGAGCAATCAGCCCCAGCATTTT
TRBJ2-3 many TRBD1 TRBV20-1 CSAFRTGLATDTQYF TGCAGTGCTTTCCGGACAGGGCTGGCCACAGATACGCAGTATTTT
TRBJ2-5 many TRBD1 TRBV4-2 CASSPEGQLQETQYF TGTGCCAGCAGCCCCGAGGGACAGCTCCAAGAGACCCAGTACTTC
TRBJ2-1 many . TRBV6-5 CASTKARGRYEQFF TGTGCCAGCACCAAGGCGAGGGGCAGGTATGAGCAGTTCTTC
TRBJ2-1 many TRBD2 TRBV6-1 CASIPAGGNEQFF TGTGCCAGCATCCCAGCGGGGGGGAATGAGCAGTTCTTC
TRBJ2-7 many TRBD2 TRBV3-1 CASSLSAGGIYEQYF TGTGCCAGCAGCCTTTCAGCGGGGGGGATCTACGAGCAGTACTTC
TRBJ2-2 . . TRBV6-5 CASSLDYGELFF TGTGCCAGCAGTTTAGATTACGGGGAGCTGTTTTTT
TRBJ2-2 . TRBD1 TRBV5-4 CASSKGQERNTGELFF TGTGCCAGCAGCAAGGGACAGGAGAGAAACACCGGGGAGCTGTTTTTT
TRBJ2-3 few . TRBV4-1 CASSQAGVSTDTQYF TGCGCCAGCAGCCAAGCAGGGGTTAGCACAGATACGCAGTATTTT
TRBJ2-7 . . TRBV10-3 CAISTDRGSYEQYF TGTGCCATCAGTACGGACAGAGGTTCCTACGAGCAGTACTTC
TRBJ2-7 . TRBD1 TRBV20-1 CSVAPGQHSSYEQYF TGCAGTGTTGCCCCGGGACAGCACTCCTCCTACGAGCAGTACTTC
TRBJ1-3 . . TRBV4-2 CASAPALTSPSGNTIYF TGTGCCAGCGCCCCGGCTCTGACAAGCCCCTCTGGAAACACCATATATTTT
TRBJ1-2 many . TRBV10-3 CAISESEGVGGYGYTF TGTGCCATCAGTGAGTCGGAGGGGGTGGGAGGGTATGGCTACACCTTC
TRBJ2-7 many TRBD2 TRBV20-1 CSARAGRESVQYF TGCAGTGCTAGAGCTGGGCGGGAGTCGGTACAGTACTTC
TRBJ2-5 many TRBD2 TRBV20-1 CSAFKAGQETQYF TGCAGTGCTTTTAAAGCGGGACAAGAGACCCAGTACTTC
TRBJ2-5 many . TRBV7-8 CASSLEASAQETQYF TGTGCCAGCAGCTTAGAGGCTAGCGCCCAAGAGACCCAGTACTTC
TRBJ2-3 many . TRBV5-1 CASSRGLGGTDTQYF TGCGCCAGCAGCCGTGGACTCGGTGGTACAGATACGCAGTATTTT
TRBJ1-6 few TRBD1 TRBV20-1 CSASDRVVNSLLHF TGCAGTGCTAGCGACAGGGTGGTTAATTCACTCCTCCACTTT
TRBJ2-7 many TRBD1 TRBV6-5 CASSSLPDRVNEQYF TGTGCCAGCAGTTCACTCCCTGACAGGGTCAACGAGCAGTACTTC
TRBJ1-2 many TRBD1 TRBV19 CASSNLNGQGAEDYGYTF TGTGCCAGTAGTAACTTAAATGGACAGGGGGCTGAAGACTATGGCTACACCTTC
TRBJ1-2 . TRBD1 TRBV28 CASSLDREHTF TGTGCCAGCAGCCTGGACAGGGAGCACACCTTC
TRBJ1-5 many TRBD1 TRBV6-6 CASSSTGSNQPQHF TGTGCCAGCAGTTCGACAGGGAGCAATCAGCCCCAGCATTTT
TRBJ1-3 . . TRBV6-1 CASAMTQGSGNTIYF TGTGCCAGCGCGATGACACAGGGCTCTGGAAACACCATATATTTT
TRBJ2-5 . . TRBV12-3/TRBV12-4 CASSLYRYQGSKETQYF TGTGCCAGCAGCCTATATCGGTACCAGGGTAGTAAGGAGACCCAGTACTTC
TRBJ2-7 many TRBD2 TRBV20-1 CSAPSGTSASWEQYF TGCAGTGCACCCTCCGGGACTAGCGCCTCCTGGGAGCAGTACTTC
TRBJ1-6 . TRBD1 TRBV7-3 CASSRGTGGGPLHF TGTGCCAGCAGCCGCGGGACAGGGGGAGGGCCCCTCCACTTT
TRBJ2-3 many TRBD2 TRBV7-3 CASSLRLAGSTDTQYF TGTGCCAGCAGCTTACGACTAGCGGGGAGCACAGATACGCAGTATTTT
TRBJ1-3 few . TRBV18 CASSQVRGDGNTIYF TGTGCCAGCTCACAAGTACGAGGGGATGGAAACACCATATATTTT
TRBJ2-3 . . TRBV5-1 CASSPQETGDTQYF TGCGCCAGCAGCCCCCAGGAGACCGGAGATACGCAGTATTTT
TRBJ2-5 many . TRBV7-6 CASSLAGQNQETQYF TGTGCCAGCAGCTTAGCTGGCCAGAACCAAGAGACCCAGTACTTC
TRBJ2-3 many . TRBV19 CASSIAGYSTDTQYF TGTGCCAGTAGTATAGCAGGGTACAGCACAGATACGCAGTATTTT
TRBJ2-7 many . TRBV28 CASTGLGREQYF TGTGCCAGCACCGGTTTAGGTCGCGAGCAGTACTTC
TRBJ2-3 many . TRBV7-9 CASSPGQHLTDTQYF TGTGCCAGCAGCCCCGGGCAGCACCTCACAGATACGCAGTATTTT
TRBJ2-5 many TRBD1 TRBV6-6 CASSYRGLQETQYF TGTGCCAGCAGTTATAGGGGGCTACAAGAGACCCAGTACTTC
TRBJ1-5 many . TRBV20-1 CSAGTRENQPQHF TGCAGTGCTGGGACTAGGGAAAATCAGCCCCAGCATTTT
TRBJ1-2 few . TRBV27 CASSALQGNYGYTF TGTGCCAGCAGTGCCCTTCAGGGTAACTATGGCTACACCTTC
TRBJ2-5 many . TRBV20-1 CSARDGVEETQYF TGCAGTGCTAGAGATGGAGTAGAAGAGACCCAGTACTTC
TRBJ2-3 many . TRBV24-1 CATSDAAGVRTDTQYF TGTGCCACCAGTGATGCCGCAGGGGTTCGCACAGATACGCAGTATTTT
TRBJ1-2 many . TRBV28 CASSLRRGDGYTF TGTGCCAGCAGTTTACGGAGGGGTGATGGCTACACCTTC
TRBJ1-2 many . TRBV27 CASSTGSDYGYTF TGTGCCAGCAGCACTGGTAGTGACTATGGCTACACCTTC
TRBJ1-4 many . TRBV7-9 CASRRDIGNEKLFF TGTGCCAGCAGAAGGGACATCGGTAATGAAAAACTGTTTTTT
TRBJ2-2 few TRBD1 TRBV20-1 CSAFDPRQGINTGELFF TGCAGTGCTTTCGACCCCCGACAGGGGATAAACACCGGGGAGCTGTTTTTT
TRBJ2-5 many . TRBV18 CASSPLDTQETQYF TGTGCCAGCTCACCTTTAGACACCCAAGAGACCCAGTACTTC
TRBJ1-6 many . TRBV25-1 CASSERWGGAPLHF TGTGCCAGCAGTGAAAGGTGGGGAGGTGCACCCCTCCACTTT
TRBJ2-7 once . TRBV20-1 CGAKAQGIYGQYF TGCGGTGCTAAGGCGCAGGGCATTTACGGGCAGTACTTC
TRBJ2-2 many TRBD1 TRBV7-3 CASSSTGGANAGELFF TGTGCCAGCAGCTCCACAGGGGGAGCAAACGCCGGGGAGCTGTTTTTT
TRBJ1-5 many . TRBV6-1 CASSEVLPGAPDQPQHF TGTGCCAGCAGTGAAGTTCTTCCAGGCGCACCGGATCAGCCCCAGCATTTT
TRBJ2-1 few . TRBV9 CVSSVSGQRGDEQFF TGTGTCAGCAGCGTGAGCGGGCAAAGGGGTGATGAGCAGTTCTTC
TRBJ1-1 few TRBD1 TRBV2 CASSLQGANTEAFF TGTGCCAGCAGTCTACAGGGGGCGAACACTGAAGCTTTCTTT
TRBJ2-5 many . TRBV30 CAWSPGSVQETQYF TGTGCCTGGAGTCCGGGGTCGGTCCAAGAGACCCAGTACTTC
TRBJ2-3 few . TRBV9 CASSVGVSTDTQYF TGTGCCAGCAGCGTAGGTGTGAGCACAGATACGCAGTATTTT
TRBJ1-2 . . TRBV19 CASSVLGGEEGGYTF TGTGCCAGTAGTGTCCTCGGGGGCGAAGAAGGTGGCTACACCTTC
TRBJ2-7 many . TRBV2 CASQSERGYGEQYF TGTGCCAGCCAATCGGAAAGGGGGTATGGGGAGCAGTACTTC
TRBJ2-5 many TRBD2 TRBV4-1 CASSQDLLAGGQETQYF TGCGCCAGCAGCCAAGATCTTCTAGCGGGGGGACAAGAGACCCAGTACTTC
TRBJ2-5 many . TRBV6-1 CASSAGVVETQYF TGTGCCAGCAGTGCCGGGGTAGTGGAGACCCAGTACTTC
TRBJ2-1 many TRBD2 TRBV6-6 CASSTPSGGLDEQFF TGTGCCAGCAGTACCCCTAGCGGGGGCTTGGATGAGCAGTTCTTC